This T cell receptor beta chain appears in the sequencing data of a study of T cells in localized non-small cell lung cancer. A few counts support this clone. Its cognate antigen is unknown. The CDR3 runs to 11 residues. Study results and limitations: Adjacent lung had a median approximately 50 of the 100 largest tumor clones. Prolonged overall survival went with higher T cell density in the blood. Peak T cell clonality was found in uninvolved adjacent lung, exceeding tumor.

The protocol was immunoSEQ multiplex PCR, while the TCRdb copy is restricted to in-frame clones and leaves out a portion. This table holds about 35,000 clones, over 75% found once. The chain recombines TRBV21-1 with TRBJ2-7. TRBV21-1 is a pseudogene. Source: peripheral blood, taken before any cancer treatment. The receptor's source is a male donor aged 60 or older with stage III squamous cell lung carcinoma. The DNA for the CDR3 is TGTGCCAGCAGTTTTTCCTACGAGCAGTACTTC. It translates to CASSFSYEQYF.